This T cell receptor (beta chain) was sequenced in a study of blood T cell repertoires in COVID-19. On the study more broadly: Researchers got acute and convalescent COVID-19 samples from the United States, Italy and Spain. PBMCs, B-cell-depleted T cells, or T cells were the source of the cDNA or gDNA that made up the material.

This CDR3 is 17 amino acids long. In germline, CDR1 is LNHDA, CDR2 SQIVND (reference sequence). Losses at the gene ends were 3 bases for V and 3 bases for J; bases not matched to a gene: 12. This clone was counted once. Per the study methods: Reference gene primer amplification gave estimated nucleated cell counts. Sequenced by immunoSEQ multiplex PCR; TCRdb stores in-frame clones only, minus some. The V and J calls and the clone size are those of that table, but D and trimming were determined from the DNA. The sample yields 200,000 to 250,000 clones, 70% to 90% seen once. This TCR derives from a man between 50 and 59 years old with acute or convalescent COVID-19. The specimen sequenced was peripheral blood. The genes are TRBV19 and TRBJ2-7; TRBD2 agrees at 9 bases. The DNA of the CDR3 is TGTGCCAGTAGTATGGGCCACCTAGCGGGAACCCTCTACGAGCAGTACTTC. Translated: CASSMGHLAGTLYEQYF.